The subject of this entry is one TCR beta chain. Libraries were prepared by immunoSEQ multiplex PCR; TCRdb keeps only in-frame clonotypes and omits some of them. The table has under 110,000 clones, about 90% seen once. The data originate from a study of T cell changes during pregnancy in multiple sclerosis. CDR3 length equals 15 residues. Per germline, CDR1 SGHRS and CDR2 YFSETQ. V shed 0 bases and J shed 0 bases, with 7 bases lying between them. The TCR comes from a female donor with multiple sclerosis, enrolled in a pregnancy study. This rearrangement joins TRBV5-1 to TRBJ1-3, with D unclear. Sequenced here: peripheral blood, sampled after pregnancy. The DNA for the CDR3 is TGCGCCAGCAGCTTGGCCGGAGGCTCTGGAAACACCATATATTTT. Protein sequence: CASSLAGGSGNTIYF.